This TCR beta chain emerged from a study of metastatic and nonmetastatic thyroid tumors. TCRdb re-called clones via MiXCR from the PCR reads. Altogether 30,000 to 45,000 clones are present, less than 25% being singletons, with the ten largest covering around 15%. This clone was recorded many times. No patient had received any treatment before thyroid surgery. The CDR3 covers 14 residues. The germline V gene has CDR1 DFQATT and CDR2 SNEGSKA (reference sequence). V gave up 5 bases and J gave up 0 bases; unmatched junction bases: 7. Material for sequencing was blood. The clonotype was recovered from a female donor with papillary thyroid cancer or a benign thyroid nodule (not recorded which). Some clones in this sample may be carry-over from other donors' samples. The chain carries TRBV20-1 and TRBJ2-7, with 7 bases lining up with TRBD2. The CDR3 bases are TGCAGTGCTTATAGCGGGCTGAGCTCCTACGAGCAGTACTTC. Amino acids: CSAYSGLSSYEQYF.